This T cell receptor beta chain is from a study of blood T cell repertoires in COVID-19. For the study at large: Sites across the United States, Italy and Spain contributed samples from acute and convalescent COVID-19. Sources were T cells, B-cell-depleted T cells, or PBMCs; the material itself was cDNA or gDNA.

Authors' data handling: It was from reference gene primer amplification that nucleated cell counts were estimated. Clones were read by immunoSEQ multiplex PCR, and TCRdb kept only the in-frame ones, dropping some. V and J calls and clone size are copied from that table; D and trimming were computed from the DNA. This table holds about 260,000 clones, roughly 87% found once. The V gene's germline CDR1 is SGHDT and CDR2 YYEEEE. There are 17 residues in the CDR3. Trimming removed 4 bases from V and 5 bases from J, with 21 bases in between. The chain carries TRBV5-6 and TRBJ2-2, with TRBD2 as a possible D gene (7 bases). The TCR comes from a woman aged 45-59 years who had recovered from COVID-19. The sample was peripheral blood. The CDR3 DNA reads TGTGCCAGCAGCCTACGTGTAGGGGGGGCCCGTACCGGGGAGCTGTTTTTT. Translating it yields CASSLRVGGARTGELFF.